The 10 T cell receptor beta chains listed next were all sequenced from one sample in a study of blood T cell repertoires in COVID-19. This table comes from immunoSEQ multiplex PCR, and its TCRdb copy is limited to in-frame clones, with some not included. The table lists a few hundred thousand clones, 91% of them singletons, with 0.95% to 1.5% in the top ten. The sample consisted of PBMCs or T cells enriched from blood (not recorded which). Receptors originate from a human donor in a cohort exposed to, infected with or recovered from COVID-19 (not recorded which). The donor label of this sample is uncertain.

This rearrangement joins TRBV27 to TRBJ2-7, with D unclear. The V end was cut by 8 bases, the J end by 0 bases, with 11 bases between. There are 13 residues in the CDR3. Per the germline V gene, CDR1 is MNHEY and CDR2 is SMNVEV (reference sequence). The CDR3 sequence: CASPRSSSYEQYF. In DNA, the CDR3 is TGTGCCAGCCCTCGGAGTAGCTCCTACGAGCAGTACTTC.

The CDR3 sequence is CASSLDGEGGYTF. In DNA, the CDR3 is TGCGCCAGCAGCTTGGATGGGGAGGGTGGCTACACCTTC. The chain employs TRBV5-1 and TRBJ1-2; D gene unclear. V shed 0 bases and J shed 7 bases, with 10 bases lying between them. CDR3 length: 13 amino acids. From germline, CDR1 is SGHRS and CDR2 YFSETQ.

The chain is built from TRBV7-9 and TRBJ1-1, with D unclear. The V end was cut by 2 bases, the J end by 2 bases, with 18 bases between. The CDR3 is 17 amino acids. The V gene's germline CDR1 is SEHNR and CDR2 FQNEAQ (reference sequence). CDR3 sequence (DNA): TGTGCCAGCAGCTTACCCAACGATCAGAAGCGTAACACTGAAGCTTTCTTT. Translated, it gives CASSLPNDQKRNTEAFF.

The J gene is TRBJ2-1, the V gene TRBV6-5; 8 nucleotides line up with TRBD2. Germline-derived CDR1 and CDR2 are MNHEY and SVGAGI. V was clipped by 3 bases and J by 6 bases; unmatched bases: 1. This CDR3 region has 13 residues. As DNA, the CDR3 is TGTGCCAGCAGTTATGGGACTAGCAATGAGCAGTTCTTC. It translates to CASSYGTSNEQFF.

This chain joins TRBV9 and TRBJ1-4, with 9 bases aligning to TRBD1. This CDR3 region has 14 residues. The V and J ends lost 3 bases and 8 bases, in that order; junction bases with no gene match: 5. CDR1 is SGDLS and CDR2 is YYNGEE in the germline V gene. In DNA form, the CDR3 reads TGTGCCAGCAGCGCAGGACAGGGGCGGGAAAAACTGTTTTTT. Translation gives CASSAGQGREKLFF.

The DNA for the CDR3 is TGCGCCAGCAGCCTTAGACAGGGGAGCAATTCACCCCTCCACTTT. Protein: CASSLRQGSNSPLHF. The J gene is TRBJ1-6, the V gene TRBV4-1; TRBD1 agrees at 8 bases. The CDR3 extends over 15 amino acids. Germline lookup yields CDR1 MGHRA and CDR2 YSYEKL. V trimming: 4 bases; J trimming: 7 bases; junction bases outside the gene matches: 6.

The chain recombines TRBV13 with TRBJ2-5; 13 bases map to TRBD2. Per the germline V gene, CDR1 is PRHDT and CDR2 is FYEKMQ (reference sequence). Trimming took 5 bases from V and 5 from J; bases not matched to a gene: 5. The CDR3 contains 15 residues. CDR3 loop: CASSTSGGARETQYF. The CDR3 DNA sequence: TGTGCCAGCAGCACTAGCGGGGGGGCGAGGGAGACCCAGTACTTC.

The chain uses TRBV3-1 (or the pseudogene TRBV3-2) and TRBJ1-1; D remains unclear. Per the germline V gene, CDR1 is LGHDT and CDR2 is YNNKEL (reference sequence). Trimming left V 4 bases short and J 2 bases short, with 8 bases between. This CDR3 is built from 13 residues. CDR3 amino acids: CASSLQANTEAFF. The DNA for the CDR3 is TGTGCCAGCAGCCTCCAAGCAAACACTGAAGCTTTCTTT.

The rearrangement uses TRBV5-4 and TRBJ2-5, with 11 bases fitting TRBD2. With V trimmed by 4 bases and J by 2 bases, 7 bases remained unmatched. The CDR3 spans 16 residues. Germline V gene lookup returns CDR1 SGHNT and CDR2 YYREEE (reference sequence). This chain's CDR3 is CASSGGGLAGQETQYF. The CDR3 DNA is TGTGCCAGCAGCGGGGGAGGACTAGCGGGTCAAGAGACCCAGTACTTC.

The gene calls are TRBV6-5 and TRBJ1-5, with D maybe TRBD1 (6 bases). The germline V gene has CDR1 MNHEY and CDR2 SVGAGI. V shed 2 bases and J shed 5 bases, with 13 bases lying between them. This CDR3 spans 15 amino acids. The CDR3 loop reads CASSYLAGGYQPQHF. In DNA, the CDR3 is TGTGCCAGCAGTTACCTGGCGGGGGGCTATCAGCCCCAGCATTTT.